The source of this T cell receptor beta chain is a study of T cell changes during pregnancy in multiple sclerosis. CDR3 length: 15 amino acids. Germline trimming cut 4 bases from V and 8 bases from J; bases unmatched to any gene: 6. Germline loops: CDR1 KGHSH, CDR2 LQKENI. Generated by immunoSEQ multiplex PCR, the TCRdb table keeps only in-frame clones and is missing some. The sample records 50,000 to 75,000 clones, 80% to 95% being singletons. The sample was peripheral blood, taken in the third trimester of pregnancy. The chain couples TRBV18 to TRBJ2-1; TRBD2 aligns across 12 bases. The sequence derives from a female donor in good health, enrolled as a control in a pregnancy study. The CDR3 is CASSRGASGGDEQFF. CDR3 nucleotides: TGTGCCAGCTCACGAGGTGCTAGCGGGGGGGATGAGCAGTTCTTC.